These T cell receptor beta chains were read from a single sample in a study of response to subunit inactivated influenza vaccine. One entry per CDR3 protein, called by TCRdb with MiXCR from the RT-PCR reads. The data contain hundreds of thousands of distinct CDR3 sequences, approximately 20% of them seen just once; the ten biggest clones take up about 9.4%. The source was PBMCs from blood, collected around 22 months after vaccination. These receptors originate from a man aged 45 to 75 who received an inactivated influenza vaccine. Each CDR3 is given with its conserved first and last residue. Each record gives: J gene, V gene, D gene, clone size, CDR3 protein, CDR3 DNA. The D gene is left open where the match is weak. Clone size is not always given. Where it is, it says once, few, many or a class for expanded clones.

TRBJ1-3,TRBV12-3/TRBV12-4,.,many,CASRWPGRYSGNTIYF,TGTGCCAGCCGTTGGCCGGGACGCTACTCTGGAAACACCATATATTTT
TRBJ1-1,TRBV10-1,.,few,CASSDARMNTEAFF,TGCGCCAGCAGTGACGCGAGGATGAACACTGAAGCTTTCTTT
TRBJ1-5,TRBV30,.,.,CAWRPGGSNQPQHF,TGTGCCTGGCGACCGGGAGGCAGCAATCAGCCCCAGCATTTT
TRBJ1-1,TRBV15,.,few,CATSASSGRVGAEAFF,TGTGCCACCAGCGCCTCTTCAGGGAGAGTAGGGGCTGAAGCTTTCTTT
TRBJ1-5,TRBV15,.,few,CATSRLDGSNQPQHF,TGTGCCACCAGCAGACTGGACGGTAGCAATCAGCCCCAGCATTTT
TRBJ1-4,TRBV6-2/TRBV6-3,.,.,CASRSTGGNEKLFF,TGTGCCAGCAGGTCGACGGGAGGGAATGAAAAACTGTTTTTT
TRBJ2-1,TRBV6-1,TRBD2,few,CASSGPGRVHYNEQFF,TGTGCCAGCAGTGGGCCGGGGAGGGTCCACTACAATGAGCAGTTCTTC
TRBJ1-2,TRBV5-1,.,.,CASSPAGRQGSYGYTF,TGCGCCAGCAGCCCGGCCGGGAGGCAGGGTTCCTATGGCTACACCTTC
TRBJ1-2,TRBV6-2/TRBV6-3,.,.,CASSYSGIDGYTF,TGTGCCAGCAGTTACTCGGGGATAGATGGCTACACCTTC
TRBJ1-5,TRBV6-2/TRBV6-3,.,many,CATLPAGQGLAQPQHF,TGTGCCACCCTCCCTGCCGGGCAGGGCTTGGCTCAGCCCCAGCATTTT
TRBJ2-5,TRBV5-1,.,few,CASSWNKETQYF,TGCGCCAGCAGCTGGAATAAAGAGACCCAGTACTTC
TRBJ2-7,TRBV4-3,.,.,CASSPQGTYEQYF,TGCGCCAGCAGCCCGCAGGGAACCTACGAGCAGTACTTC
TRBJ1-1,TRBV20-1,.,many,CSASGLGAFF,TGCAGTGCGTCGGGATTGGGAGCTTTCTTT
TRBJ2-2,TRBV20-1,.,.,CSARGGTGELFF,TGCAGTGCTAGAGGGGGAACCGGGGAGCTGTTTTTT
TRBJ1-6,TRBV14,.,few,CASSQGGYPLSPLHF,TGTGCCAGCAGCCAAGGGGGGTATCCCCTATCACCCCTCCACTTT
TRBJ1-2,TRBV5-4,TRBD1,.,CASSRTGTAGYTF,TGTGCCAGCAGCCGGACAGGGACGGCTGGCTACACCTTC
TRBJ2-1,TRBV20-1,TRBD2,few,CSVGGGPPYYNEQFF,TGCAGTGTGGGCGGGGGGCCCCCCTACTACAATGAGCAGTTCTTC
TRBJ2-3,TRBV20-1,.,.,CSAKTATSTDTQYF,TGCAGTGCCAAGACAGCAACTAGCACAGATACGCAGTATTTT
TRBJ1-2,TRBV12-3/TRBV12-4,.,.,CASSSTGPLHYGYTF,TGTGCCAGCAGTTCCACAGGACCTCTCCACTATGGCTACACCTTC
TRBJ2-3,TRBV24-1,TRBD2,.,CATSDLGTSGGYAQYF,TGTGCCACCAGTGACCTTGGGACTAGCGGGGGGTACGCGCAGTATTTT
TRBJ1-1,TRBV4-2,.,.,CASSQGEGTLNTEAFF,TGTGCCAGCAGCCAAGGAGAGGGGACACTGAACACTGAAGCTTTCTTT
TRBJ2-5,TRBV11-2,.,.,CASSSAPASVEETQYF,TGTGCCAGCAGCTCCGCCCCGGCTAGCGTTGAAGAGACCCAGTACTTC
TRBJ1-6,TRBV20-1,.,.,CSASVGGYNSPLHF,TGCAGTGCCTCAGTAGGGGGCTATAATTCACCCCTCCACTTT
TRBJ1-5,TRBV9,.,.,CASSAGRGGPQHF,TGTGCCAGCAGCGCAGGGAGGGGTGGGCCCCAGCATTTT
TRBJ2-5,TRBV24-1,TRBD1,.,CATSASGTAKETQYF,TGTGCCACCAGTGCCTCCGGGACAGCTAAAGAGACCCAGTACTTC
TRBJ1-1,TRBV12-3/TRBV12-4,.,many,CASSRLLENTEAFF,TGTGCCAGCAGTCGCCTCCTGGAAAACACTGAAGCTTTCTTT
TRBJ1-2,TRBV12-3/TRBV12-4,TRBD1,few,CASSVPDRGNYGYTF,TGTGCCAGCAGTGTACCCGACAGGGGTAACTATGGCTACACCTTC
TRBJ1-3,TRBV4-3,.,many,CASSQDSRNTIYF,TGCGCCAGCAGCCAAGATAGCAGAAACACCATATATTTT
TRBJ2-1,TRBV24-1,TRBD2,.,CATSDGRLAGDNEQFF,TGTGCCACCAGTGATGGGCGGCTAGCGGGAGACAATGAGCAGTTCTTC
TRBJ2-1,TRBV5-1,.,.,CASSRGGYREQFF,TGCGCCAGCAGCCGCGGAGGGTACAGGGAGCAGTTCTTC
TRBJ1-2,TRBV30,.,.,CAWNFPREDYTF,TGTGCCTGGAATTTCCCCCGGGAGGACTACACCTTC
TRBJ2-2,TRBV6-1,TRBD1,few,CASKRTGNTGELFF,TGTGCCAGCAAAAGGACAGGAAACACCGGGGAGCTGTTTTTT
TRBJ1-1,TRBV29-1,.,few,CSVEGRGRLTEAFF,TGCAGCGTTGAAGGGAGGGGCAGGTTGACTGAAGCTTTCTTT
TRBJ2-2,TRBV6-5,TRBD2,.,CASTYLAGNTGELFF,TGTGCCAGCACCTACTTAGCGGGGAACACCGGGGAGCTGTTTTTT
TRBJ1-1,TRBV29-1,.,.,CSVGGSPSRTEAFF,TGCAGCGTTGGTGGCAGCCCCTCGCGGACTGAAGCTTTCTTT
TRBJ2-7,TRBV14,.,.,CASSLDPDGPPEDEQYF,TGTGCCAGCAGCCTGGATCCGGATGGGCCACCAGAGGACGAGCAGTACTTC
TRBJ2-7,TRBV28,.,.,CASNTMTRRADYEQYF,TGTGCCAGCAATACCATGACCCGGAGGGCGGACTACGAGCAGTACTTC
TRBJ2-5,TRBV24-1,.,.,CATSDPRGAGETQYF,TGTGCCACCAGTGACCCCAGGGGCGCGGGGGAGACCCAGTACTTC
TRBJ1-4,TRBV2,TRBD1,.,CASRDRGAYNEKLFF,TGTGCCAGCAGGGACAGGGGAGCATATAATGAAAAACTGTTTTTT